This TCR beta chain was identified during a study of CD8 T cells in Susac syndrome. Between the trimmed V and J ends, which lost 2 bases and 1 base, there was a span of 9 bases. CDR3 length: 15 amino acids. CDR1 is MNHNS, CDR2 SASEGT, per germline. The authors carried out high-throughput sequencing of TCR beta. They applied it to CD8+ and CD4+ T cells obtained from blood. TEMRA cells were enriched by FACS, while CD8+ and CD4+ T cells were obtained through a negative isolation that was performed magnetically. Reverse transcription of about 0.45 to 1 ug RNA was performed with random hexamers. By means of immunoSEQ multiplex PCR, TCR beta CDR3 spanning 54 Vbeta and 13 Jbeta underwent amplification. TCRdb independently ran MiXCR on the immunoSEQ multiplex PCR reads; one entry per CDR3 protein. This sample has some 120,000 distinct CDR3 sequences, with around 94% found just once.

Specimen: CD4+ T cells from PBMCs. The sequence came from a human donor in good health. The chain combines TRBV6-1 with TRBJ2-1; D uncertain. In DNA form, the CDR3 reads TGTGCCAGCAGTGAACGAGCAGCGTCCTACAATGAGCAGTTCTTC. Residues: CASSERAASYNEQFF.